This T cell receptor (beta chain) was profiled in a study of T cell repertoires in urothelial bladder cancer. On this clone itself: Its antigen is unknown.

Findings and caveats of the study: Median T cells were 5,569 in carcinoma and approximately 25,000 in benign specimens. In carcinoma specimens, a single clone made up to roughly 17% of infiltrating lymphocytes.

Germline CDR1 is SGDLS and CDR2 is YYNGEE. The CDR3 length is 13 residues. Between the trimmed V and J ends, which lost 4 bases and 1 base, there was a span of 7 bases. Using immunoSEQ multiplex PCR, the repertoire was profiled, and TCRdb retains in-frame clones only, with some absent. The sample contains over a thousand clones, roughly two thirds of which appear only once. This receptor was identified in a human donor with urothelial carcinoma. The source material was tumor-infiltrating cells from bladder cancer. V gene TRBV9 combines with J gene TRBJ2-3, with no clear D. The CDR3 nucleotides read TGTGCCAGCAGCATATGGGGCACAGATACGCAGTATTTT. Its protein is CASSIWGTDTQYF.